A single T cell receptor (beta chain) is shown here with its context. What it binds is not known. This CDR3 is also generated by other DNA sequences in the sample. The data are from a study of T cell responses to AZD1222 COVID-19 vaccine. Whole-study results and caveats: The donors showed a predominance of white British ancestry and of females, with possible underestimation of clonal diversity.

Repertoires were generated with immunoSEQ multiplex PCR, while TCRdb's copy carries only in-frame clones and drops some. The sample lists roughly 130,000 clones; 80% to 90% were seen once. V was clipped by 0 bases and J by 3 bases; unmatched bases: 3. CDR3 length equals 14 residues. The germline CDR1 and CDR2 sequences are SGDLS and YYNGEE. This receptor was taken from an adult in good health. The chain is built from TRBV9 and TRBJ2-7; 7 positions agree with TRBD2. The sequenced sample was peripheral blood, obtained on day 0 of MenACWY control vaccination. The CDR3, as DNA: TGTGCCAGCAGCGTAGCGGGAGGAGGCTACGAGCAGTACTTC. As protein: CASSVAGGGYEQYF.